The T cell receptor (beta chain) under discussion was sequenced for a study of long-term antiretroviral therapy in people with HIV. Study observations and caveats: Viral resistance, ART adherence and therapy changes all lacked available data. Across all time points, the repertoire was dominated by clones that expanded before ART.

Note on this clone: Its antigen remains unknown.

The length of the CDR3 is 17 residues. V dropped 4 bases and J dropped 0 bases, with 13 bases sitting between them. Germline loops: CDR1 SGHTA, CDR2 FQGNSA. Researchers ran immunoSEQ v3.0 at survey level. The protocol was immunoSEQ multiplex PCR, while the TCRdb copy is restricted to in-frame clones and leaves out a portion. The sample includes 31,000 or so clones, approximately 86% of them seen just once. Treatment locations for all participants with HIV were in the United States. There were roughly 0.95-11 million cryopreserved PBMC in the samples before DNA extraction. This chain uses TRBV7-2 with TRBJ1-6; D is undetermined. Sequencing used unsorted PBMCs, obtained roughly 5 years before starting antiretroviral therapy. The sequence derives from a middle-aged man with HIV. The CDR3 bases are TGTGCCAGCAGCTACACCCCCAGGCACTCCTATAATTCACCCCTCCACTTT. This sequence encodes CASSYTPRHSYNSPLHF.